The 26 T cell receptor beta chains given below trace back to one sample, sequenced in a study of cytomegalovirus exposure and HLA in healthy donors. 60 Vbeta and 13 Jbeta primers were used in PCR. Clones were sequenced by immunoSEQ multiplex PCR, and TCRdb holds only the in-frame ones, with some missing. This table holds 85,000 to 90,000 clones. Material: PBMCs. Receptors were obtained from a man over 45 in good health and CMV-seropositive.

The gene calls are TRBV9 and TRBJ2-1, with a tentative D call TRBD2 (6 bases). CDR3 size: 13 residues. V was clipped by 0 bases and J by 8 bases, with 9 bases between them. CDR1 is SGDLS, CDR2 YYNGEE, per germline. The CDR3 DNA sequence: TGTGCCAGCAGCGTAGACGTAGCGGATGAGCAGTTCTTC. Its protein product is CASSVDVADEQFF.

This CDR3 reads CAISATSGTDTQYF. The CDR3 coding sequence is TGTGCCATCAGTGCCACTAGCGGAACAGATACGCAGTATTTT. V usage is TRBV10-3 and J usage is TRBJ2-3; 8 bases are shared with TRBD2. The length of the CDR3 is 14 residues. Germline CDR1 and CDR2: ENHRY and SYGVKD. V shed 4 bases and J 3 bases; nucleotides not matched to a gene: 3.

The J gene is TRBJ1-5, the V gene TRBV10-3; TRBD1 matches 10 bases. The CDR3 runs 14 residues. V was pared by 4 bases and J by 5 bases, with 2 bases of the junction left unmatched. The germline CDR1 and CDR2 sequences are ENHRY and SYGVKD. The CDR3 is CAISVGTGDQPQHF. As DNA, the CDR3 is TGTGCCATCAGTGTCGGGACAGGGGATCAGCCCCAGCATTTT.

V and J are TRBV5-4 and TRBJ2-2, with 9 bases identical to TRBD1. V lost 0 bases, J lost 3 bases, and 6 bases stayed unmatched. Looked up from germline, CDR1 is SGHNT and CDR2 is YYREEE (reference sequence). This CDR3 is 17 amino acids long. The CDR3 sequence: CASSLGVQGAHTGELFF. The CDR3 DNA reads as TGTGCCAGCAGCTTGGGGGTACAGGGGGCGCACACCGGGGAGCTGTTTTTT.

The chain is built from TRBV11-3 and TRBJ1-1, with 7 nucleotides matching TRBD1. Germline CDR1 is SGHNT and CDR2 is YENEEA. V was clipped by 7 bases and J by 6 bases; unmatched bases: 11. CDR3 size: 14 residues. CDR3 loop: CASNQDRLGSEAFF. The CDR3 DNA sequence: TGTGCCAGCAATCAGGACAGGCTGGGGTCTGAAGCTTTCTTT. Together with reference TRBV11-3 and TRBJ1-1, the CDR3 gives the full variable domain: EAGVVQSPRYKIIEKKQPVAFWCNPISGHNTLYWYLQNLGQGPELLIRYENEEAVDDSQLPKDRFSAERLKGVDSTLKIQPAELGDSAVYLCASNQDRLGSEAFFGQGTRLTVV.

In DNA, the CDR3 is TGTGCCAGCAGCTTACAGGGGACAGATACGCAGTATTTT. Residues: CASSLQGTDTQYF. The chain has TRBV2 and TRBJ2-3, with TRBD1 matching over 7 bases. V shed 6 bases and J 3 bases; nucleotides not matched to a gene: 3. Germline loops: CDR1 SNHLY, CDR2 FYNNEI. This CDR3 is 13 amino acids long.

J is TRBJ1-1 and V is TRBV9; 9 bases are a match to TRBD1. V lost 4 bases and J lost 2; bases outside the gene matches: 3. Germline V gene sequence: CDR1 SGDLS, CDR2 YYNGEE. The CDR3 runs 14 residues. The CDR3, as DNA: TGTGCCAGCAGCATGGGACAGGGCAACACTGAAGCTTTCTTT. Amino acid sequence: CASSMGQGNTEAFF.

V gene TRBV12-5 combines with J gene TRBJ2-1, with D hard to call. This CDR3 has 13 residues. Germline-derived CDR1 and CDR2 are LGHNT and FRNRAP. The V end was cut by 2 bases, the J end by 7 bases, with 9 bases between. The CDR3 coding sequence is TGTGCTAGTGGTTTGCCCGAGTTGAATGAGCAGTTCTTC. Translation: CASGLPELNEQFF.

This sequence joins TRBV11-2 and TRBJ2-6; D is unresolved. The CDR3 is 14 residues long. Trimming cost V 4 bases and J 5 bases, with 9 bases left between them. Germline V gene lookup returns CDR1 SGHAT and CDR2 FQNNGV. Here the CDR3 reads CASSSLRRANVLTF. CDR3 coding DNA: TGTGCCAGCAGCTCCCTCCGTCGGGCCAACGTCCTGACTTTC.

CDR3 sequence: CASSVGLPSSNQPQHF. CDR3 nucleotide sequence: TGTGCCAGCAGCGTGGGACTCCCCTCTAGCAATCAGCCCCAGCATTTT. V and J are TRBV2 and TRBJ1-5; D possibly corresponds to TRBD1 (5 bases). This CDR3 spans 16 amino acids. Germline V gene data show CDR1 as SNHLY and CDR2 as FYNNEI. The V gene lost 6 bases and the J gene lost 0 bases, with 15 bases spanning the gap.

This sequence joins TRBV21-1 and TRBJ1-5. TRBV21-1 is an annotated pseudogene. This CDR3 contains 13 residues. The CDR3: CASSLPGGKPQHF. The DNA of the CDR3 is TGTGCCAGCAGCTTACCCGGGGGGAAGCCCCAGCATTTT.

The chain links TRBV2 to TRBJ2-3; tentative D call: TRBD1 (7 bases). Germline loops: CDR1 SNHLY, CDR2 FYNNEI. The CDR3 has 16 residues. V lost 7 bases to trimming and J lost 5 bases, with 22 bases between them. The CDR3 region has the DNA TGTGCCAGCACGGCAGGGGGGCCCTACGCGGTAGATACGCAGTATTTT. It translates to CASTAGGPYAVDTQYF.

This chain joins TRBV7-9 and TRBJ1-2, with D possibly matching TRBD1 (5 bases). The V end was cut by 5 bases, the J end by 9 bases, with 19 bases between. There are 14 residues in the CDR3. Germline V gene sequence: CDR1 SEHNR, CDR2 FQNEAQ (reference sequence). The CDR3 nucleotides are TGTGCCAGCAGCCGGGGGGTGCAGGGCGAAAGCTACACCTTC. This codes for CASSRGVQGESYTF. Variable domain in full (rest from reference TRBV7-9 and TRBJ1-2): DTGVSQNPRHKITKRGQNVTFRCDPISEHNRLYWYRQTLGQGPEFLTYFQNEAQLEKSRLLSDRFSAERPKGSFSTLEIQRTEQGDSAMYLCASSRGVQGESYTFGSGTRLTVV.

The chain combines TRBV4-1 with TRBJ2-6, with D unclear. This CDR3 contains 17 residues. V lost 0 bases to trimming and J lost 0 bases, with 9 bases between them. The germline CDR1 and CDR2 sequences are MGHRA and YSYEKL. CDR3 in DNA: TGCGCCAGCAGCCAAGATCTAGTGACCTCTGGGGCCAACGTCCTGACTTTC. This encodes CASSQDLVTSGANVLTF.

This chain links TRBV6-6 with TRBJ2-3; no clear D gene. The CDR3 extends over 13 amino acids. V was clipped by 10 bases and J by 1 base, with 12 bases between them. The germline V gene has CDR1 MNHNY and CDR2 SVGAGI (reference sequence). The CDR3 DNA reads TGTGCCACCCAAGATGAGGGCACAGATACGCAGTATTTT. This codes for CATQDEGTDTQYF.

The rearrangement joins TRBV11-2 to TRBJ2-7, with D perhaps given as TRBD1 or TRBD2 (5 bases each). The CDR3 has 14 residues. The germline V gene encodes CDR1 SGHAT and CDR2 FQNNGV. V shed 2 bases and J shed 7 bases, with 15 bases lying between them. CDR3 amino acids: CASSLRQGSGEQYV. DNA for the CDR3: TGTGCCAGCAGCTTAAGGCAGGGATCGGGAGAGCAGTACGTC.

The CDR3 DNA follows: TGTGCCAGCAGCTTGAGCATTTACTATGGCTACACCTTC. Encoded protein: CASSLSIYYGYTF. The V and J genes are TRBV7-8 and TRBJ1-2; D remains ambiguous. This CDR3 spans 13 amino acids. The V gene's germline CDR1 is SGHVS and CDR2 FQNEAQ. Trimming removed 3 bases at V and 3 bases at J, with 8 bases between.

The chain couples TRBV7-9 to TRBJ1-1; D gene unclear. V lost 4 bases, J lost 5 bases, and 17 bases lay in between. Germline lookup yields CDR1 SEHNR and CDR2 FQNEAQ (reference sequence). This CDR3 spans 15 amino acids. The CDR3: CASSSRGILGTEAFF. In DNA form, the CDR3 reads TGTGCCAGCAGCTCCCGAGGGATTTTGGGGACTGAAGCTTTCTTT.

The chain is built from TRBV9 and TRBJ2-3, with D possibly TRBD2 on 6 matching bases. CDR1 and CDR2 (germline): SGDLS, YYNGEE. The CDR3 spans 18 residues. V was shortened by 1 base and J by 0 bases, with 18 bases between the two germline ends. CDR3 bases: TGTGCCAGCAGCGTATCCGGGACTCGCGGAAGTAGCACAGATACGCAGTATTTT. This encodes CASSVSGTRGSSTDTQYF.

V usage is TRBV6-4 and J usage is TRBJ2-1; the D gene is possibly TRBD1 (6 bases). Deletions cut 4 bases from V and 1 base from J, with 20 bases between. The CDR3 contains 18 residues. CDR1 is MRHNA and CDR2 is SNTAGT in the germline V gene. The CDR3 spells CASSVDSTGKYSYNEQFF. The CDR3 region has the DNA TGTGCCAGCAGTGTTGATTCTACAGGGAAGTATTCCTACAATGAGCAGTTCTTC.

J is TRBJ1-6 and V is TRBV27; 9 bases align to TRBD1. The germline V gene encodes CDR1 MNHEY and CDR2 SMNVEV (reference sequence). The CDR3 is 17 amino acids. V shed 2 bases, J shed 9 bases, and the junction held 11 bases outside the gene matches. The CDR3 bases are TGTGCCAGCAGTTTAAGGTCCGGGACAGGGTTAGGTTCACCCCTCCACTTT. This sequence encodes CASSLRSGTGLGSPLHF.

The genes are TRBV5-5 and TRBJ2-1; D remains unclear. Trimming took off 3 bases at V and 1 base at J, with 11 bases between the two ends. The CDR3 contains 15 residues. Germline CDR1 SGHKS, CDR2 YYEKEE (reference sequence). CDR3 in DNA: TGTGCCAGCAGCTCTAGTGGCCTATCCTACAATGAGCAGTTCTTC. Residues: CASSSSGLSYNEQFF.

The rearrangement uses TRBV5-6 and TRBJ2-1; 12 positions match TRBD1. Trimming took 4 bases from V and 7 from J; bases not matched to a gene: 12. The CDR3 loop spans 17 amino acids. Germline CDR1 SGHDT, CDR2 YYEEEE. The CDR3 DNA follows: TGTGCCAGCAGCCTCCGGGACAGGGGGCGCCCTGAGAATGAGCAGTTCTTC. It is translated as CASSLRDRGRPENEQFF.

This chain uses TRBV25-1 with TRBJ1-5; D call uncertain. V lost 4 bases, J lost 9 bases, and 16 bases lay in between. The CDR3 has 14 amino acids. CDR1 and CDR2 from the germline V gene are MGHDK and SYGVNS. Here the CDR3 reads CASSGSGQYGPQHF. For the CDR3, the DNA is TGTGCCAGCAGTGGAAGCGGTCAATATGGGCCCCAGCATTTT.

The rearrangement uses TRBV11-2 and TRBJ2-2; D perhaps matches TRBD1 (5 bases). Looked up from germline, CDR1 is SGHAT and CDR2 is FQNNGV. Deletions cut 6 bases from V and 6 bases from J, with 11 bases between. The CDR3 length is 13 residues. CDR3 sequence reads: CASSPQGPGELFF. DNA for the CDR3: TGTGCCAGCAGTCCTCAGGGCCCCGGGGAGCTGTTTTTT.

The chain uses TRBV2 and TRBJ2-7; possibly TRBD2 for D (6 bases). Trimming removed 5 bases at V and 2 bases at J, with 10 bases between. The germline CDR1 and CDR2 sequences are SNHLY and FYNNEI. CDR3 length: 13 residues. The DNA of the CDR3 is TGTGCCAGCAGTCTGCGGGAAACCTACGAGCAGTACGTC. Its translation is CASSLRETYEQYV.